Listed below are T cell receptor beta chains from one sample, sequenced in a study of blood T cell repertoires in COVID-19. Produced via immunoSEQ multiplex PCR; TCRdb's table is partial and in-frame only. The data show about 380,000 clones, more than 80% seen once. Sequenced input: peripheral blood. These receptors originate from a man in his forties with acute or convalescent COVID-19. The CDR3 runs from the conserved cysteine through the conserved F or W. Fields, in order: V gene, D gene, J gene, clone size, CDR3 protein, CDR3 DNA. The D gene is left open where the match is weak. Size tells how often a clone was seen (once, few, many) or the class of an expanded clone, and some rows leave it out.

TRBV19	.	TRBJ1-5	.	CASRPTGEGQPQHF	TGTGCCAGTAGACCTACGGGGGAAGGTCAGCCCCAGCATTTT
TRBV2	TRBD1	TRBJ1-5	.	CASRPDRGRLQPQHF	TGTGCCAGCAGACCGGACAGGGGGCGCCTTCAGCCCCAGCATTTT
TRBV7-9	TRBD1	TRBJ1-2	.	CASSIRGQGIGGYTF	TGTGCCAGCAGCATTAGAGGACAGGGAATAGGGGGCTACACCTTC
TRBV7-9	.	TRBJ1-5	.	CASSLGRRTDDNQPQHF	TGTGCCAGCAGCTTGGGGAGAAGGACAGACGACAATCAGCCCCAGCATTTT
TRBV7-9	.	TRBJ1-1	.	CASSLVRIRRPTEAFF	TGTGCCAGCAGCTTAGTGAGGATACGGCGTCCCACTGAAGCTTTCTTT
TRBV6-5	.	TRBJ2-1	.	CASSYFEDNEQFF	TGTGCCAGCAGTTACTTCGAGGACAATGAGCAGTTCTTC
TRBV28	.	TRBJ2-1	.	CASSYRGDPEQFF	TGTGCCAGCAGTTATCGGGGTGATCCTGAGCAGTTCTTC
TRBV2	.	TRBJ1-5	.	CASRPTGLGNQPQHF	TGTGCCAGCAGGCCAACAGGGTTGGGCAATCAGCCCCAGCATTTT
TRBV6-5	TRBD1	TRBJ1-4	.	CASSYSRGTGEKLFF	TGTGCCAGCAGTTACTCGAGGGGGACAGGAGAAAAACTGTTTTTT
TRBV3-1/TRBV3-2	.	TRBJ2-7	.	CASSQDRERSYEQYF	TGTGCCAGCAGCCAAGATCGGGAGAGATCCTACGAGCAGTACTTC
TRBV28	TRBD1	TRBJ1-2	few	CASSMTGDYGYTF	TGTGCCAGCAGTATGACAGGGGACTATGGCTACACCTTC
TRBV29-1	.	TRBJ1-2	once	CSVVILDSFPYGYTF	TGCAGCGTTGTTATTCTGGACAGTTTCCCGTATGGCTACACCTTC
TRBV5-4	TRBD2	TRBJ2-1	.	CASSLSGTTHNEQFF	TGTGCCAGCAGCTTAAGCGGGACTACCCACAATGAGCAGTTCTTC
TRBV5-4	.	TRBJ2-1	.	CASSPRSGDYNEQFF	TGTGCCAGCAGCCCGCGGTCAGGGGACTACAATGAGCAGTTCTTC
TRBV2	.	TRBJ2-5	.	CASSEFAGAGETQYF	TGTGCCAGCAGTGAATTTGCGGGGGCGGGAGAGACCCAGTACTTC
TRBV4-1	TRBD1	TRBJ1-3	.	CASSQVRRTGGGNTIYF	TGCGCCAGCAGCCAAGTGAGGCGGACAGGGGGTGGAAACACCATATATTTT
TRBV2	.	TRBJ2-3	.	CASLTLTSTDTQYF	TGTGCCAGCTTGACTCTGACTAGCACAGATACGCAGTATTTT
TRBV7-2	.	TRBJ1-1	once	CASSLRGGRIDTEAFF	TGTGCCAGCAGCTTACGGGGGGGGCGGATCGACACTGAAGCTTTCTTT
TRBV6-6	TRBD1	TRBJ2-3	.	CASSSATGVSTDTQYF	TGTGCCAGCAGTTCTGCAACAGGGGTGAGCACAGATACGCAGTATTTT
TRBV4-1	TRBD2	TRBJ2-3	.	CASSLPGGDTQYF	TGCGCCAGCAGCCTCCCGGGAGGGGACACGCAGTATTTT
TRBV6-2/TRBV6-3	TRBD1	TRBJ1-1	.	CASSYFGQGKGEAFF	TGTGCCAGCAGTTACTTCGGACAGGGAAAGGGTGAAGCTTTCTTT
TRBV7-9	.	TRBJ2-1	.	CASSLPRIGGSSYNEQFF	TGTGCCAGCAGCTTGCCCCGGATCGGGGGAAGCTCCTACAATGAGCAGTTCTTC
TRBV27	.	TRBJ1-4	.	CASSLSRVNEKLFF	TGTGCCAGCAGTTTATCGCGCGTTAATGAAAAACTGTTTTTT
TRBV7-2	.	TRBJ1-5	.	CASSLGLVEVGQPQHF	TGTGCCAGCAGCTTAGGGCTGGTGGAGGTAGGTCAGCCCCAGCATTTT
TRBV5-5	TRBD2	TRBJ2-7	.	CASSPWGGGLAITYEQYF	TGTGCCAGCAGCCCTTGGGGTGGGGGACTAGCGATAACCTACGAGCAGTACTTC
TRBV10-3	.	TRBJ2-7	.	CAISEDRTQYF	TGTGCCATCAGTGAAGACAGGACGCAGTACTTC
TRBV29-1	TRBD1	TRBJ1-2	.	CSARDREDYGYTF	TGCAGCGCAAGGGACAGGGAGGACTATGGCTACACCTTC
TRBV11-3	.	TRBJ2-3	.	CASSRFGGQGTVDTQYF	TGTGCCAGCAGTCGATTCGGGGGGCAGGGCACGGTAGATACGCAGTATTTT
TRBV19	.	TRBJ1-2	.	CASSMDWRGYKEGSSYGYTF	TGTGCCAGTAGTATGGATTGGAGAGGGTATAAAGAAGGATCAAGCTATGGCTACACCTTC
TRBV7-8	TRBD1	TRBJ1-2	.	CASSRGRGTAYGYTF	TGTGCCAGCAGCCGAGGCCGAGGGACAGCCTATGGCTACACCTTC
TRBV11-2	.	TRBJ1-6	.	CASSLGRGGKSPLHF	TGTGCCAGCAGCTTAGGTAGAGGGGGAAAATCACCCCTCCACTTT
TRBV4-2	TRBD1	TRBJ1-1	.	CASTIGTENTEAFF	TGTGCCAGCACCATAGGGACAGAGAACACTGAAGCTTTCTTT
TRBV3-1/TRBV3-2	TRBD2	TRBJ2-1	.	CASSQGGLGGNEQFF	TGTGCCAGCAGCCAAGGAGGACTGGGGGGGAATGAGCAGTTCTTC
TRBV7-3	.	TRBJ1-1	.	CASSQQVNTEAFF	TGTGCCAGCAGCCAACAGGTGAACACTGAAGCTTTCTTT
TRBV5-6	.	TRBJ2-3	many	CASSRDVDTQYF	TGTGCCAGCAGCCGGGATGTCGATACGCAGTATTTT
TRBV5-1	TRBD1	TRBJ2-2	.	CASSLLGTAGELFF	TGCGCCAGCAGCTTGTTAGGGACAGCCGGGGAGCTGTTTTTT
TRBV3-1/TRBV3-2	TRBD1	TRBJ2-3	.	CASSHRDRTDTQYF	TGTGCCAGCAGCCATCGGGACAGAACAGATACGCAGTATTTT
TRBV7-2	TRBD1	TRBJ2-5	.	CASSPGQGAWETQYF	TGTGCCAGCAGCCCCGGACAGGGGGCGTGGGAGACCCAGTACTTC
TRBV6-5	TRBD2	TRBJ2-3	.	CASSLSLAGDTDTQYF	TGTGCCAGCAGTTTATCTTTAGCGGGGGACACAGATACGCAGTATTTT
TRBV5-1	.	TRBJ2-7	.	CASSFRAGREYEQYF	TGCGCCAGCAGCTTTCGCGCGGGAAGGGAGTACGAGCAGTACTTC
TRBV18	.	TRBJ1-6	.	CASSPPGRTGDSPLHF	TGTGCCAGCTCACCACCGGGCCGTACGGGGGATTCACCCCTCCACTTT
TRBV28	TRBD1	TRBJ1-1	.	CASGPTGGNTEAFF	TGTGCCAGCGGTCCGACAGGGGGGAACACTGAAGCTTTCTTT